What follows is one T cell receptor beta chain and its context. This entry is derived from a study of blood T cell repertoires in COVID-19. Study details: Collection of acute and convalescent COVID-19 samples took place in the United States, Italy and Spain.

Repertoires were generated with immunoSEQ multiplex PCR, while TCRdb's copy carries only in-frame clones and drops some. The top ten clones hold 0.7% to 0.85% of a sample with roughly 460,000 clones, 70% to 90% of them seen once. Germline values: CDR1 MNHEY, CDR2 SVGEGT. V was clipped by 2 bases and J by 7 bases, with 15 bases between them. The CDR3 has 14 amino acids. What was sequenced was peripheral blood. The receptor was isolated from a man aged 18 to 29 with COVID-19, enrolled during active disease. The chain recombines TRBV6-2 or TRBV6-3 with TRBJ2-7; D not certain. CDR3 protein: CASSYTRPLGEQYF. The CDR3 DNA reads as TGTGCCAGCAGTTACACGAGGCCCCTTGGTGAGCAGTACTTC.